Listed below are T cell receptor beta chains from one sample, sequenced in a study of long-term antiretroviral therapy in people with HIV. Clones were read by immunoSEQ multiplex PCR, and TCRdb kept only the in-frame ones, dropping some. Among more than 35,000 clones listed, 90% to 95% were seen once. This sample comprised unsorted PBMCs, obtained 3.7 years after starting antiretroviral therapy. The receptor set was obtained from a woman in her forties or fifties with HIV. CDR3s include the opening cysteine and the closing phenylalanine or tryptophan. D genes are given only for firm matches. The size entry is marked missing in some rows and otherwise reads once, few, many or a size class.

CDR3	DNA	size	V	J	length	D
CASSLGRPLEYYEQYF	TGTGCCAGCAGCTTGGGTCGCCCCCTCGAATACTACGAGCAGTACTTC	-	TRBV5-5	TRBJ2-7	16	-
CASSRETGSYGYTF	TGTGCCAGCAGTCGAGAAACCGGGTCCTATGGCTACACCTTC	-	TRBV6-5	TRBJ1-2	14	-
CSARTFQETQYF	TGCAGCGCTAGGACATTCCAAGAGACCCAGTACTTC	-	TRBV29-1	TRBJ2-5	12	-
CASPGQGTEAFF	TGTGCCAGCCCCGGGCAGGGCACTGAAGCTTTCTTT	-	TRBV6-5	TRBJ1-1	12	-
CASSLEPGANEQFF	TGTGCCAGCAGCTTGGAGCCAGGGGCAAATGAGCAGTTCTTC	-	TRBV5-6	TRBJ2-1	14	-
CASSLGQNTGELFF	TGTGCCAGCAGCTTAGGACAGAACACCGGGGAGCTGTTTTTT	-	TRBV7-2	TRBJ2-2	14	-
CASSIDFEGPQHF	TGTGCCAGTAGTATAGATTTCGAGGGGCCCCAGCATTTT	-	TRBV19	TRBJ1-5	13	-
CASSLTQGISYNEQFF	TGCGCCAGCAGCCTCACCCAGGGCATCTCCTACAATGAGCAGTTCTTC	-	TRBV4-1	TRBJ2-1	16	-
CASRGTGGAPYEQYF	TGTGCCAGCAGGGGGACAGGGGGGGCCCCCTACGAGCAGTACTTC	-	TRBV2	TRBJ2-7	15	TRBD1
CSVPQDRGLLYSGYTF	TGCAGCGTCCCCCAGGACAGGGGCCTCCTATATAGCGGCTACACCTTC	-	TRBV29-1	TRBJ1-2	16	TRBD1
CASSWTSGGPNEQFF	TGCGCCAGCAGCTGGACTAGCGGGGGCCCAAATGAGCAGTTCTTC	-	TRBV5-1	TRBJ2-1	15	TRBD2
CASSITGMNTEAFF	TGTGCCAGTAGTATAACAGGGATGAACACTGAAGCTTTCTTT	-	TRBV19	TRBJ1-1	14	-
CASSDGQGGNQPQHF	TGTGCCAGCAGTGATGGACAGGGAGGGAATCAGCCCCAGCATTTT	-	TRBV6-1	TRBJ1-5	15	TRBD1
CASSVVGQLDEQYF	TGTGCCAGCAGCGTAGTGGGACAGCTCGACGAGCAGTACTTC	-	TRBV9	TRBJ2-7	14	TRBD1
CASSLRSGGEQYF	TGTGCCAGCAGCTTACGATCGGGTGGTGAGCAGTACTTC	-	TRBV11-2	TRBJ2-7	13	-
CASSPGKANQPQHF	TGTGCCAGCAGCCCCGGGAAAGCGAATCAGCCCCAGCATTTT	-	TRBV7-2	TRBJ1-5	14	-
CASTQGWGTDTQYF	TGTGCCAGCACCCAGGGTTGGGGGACAGATACGCAGTATTTT	-	TRBV7-6	TRBJ2-3	14	-
CASSEQQGYEQYF	TGTGCCAGCAGTGAACAACAGGGCTACGAGCAGTACTTC	-	TRBV6-1	TRBJ2-7	13	-
CASSPAITDTQYF	TGTGCCAGCAGCCCCGCGATAACAGATACGCAGTATTTT	-	TRBV2	TRBJ2-3	13	-
CASRLSGGAYNEQFF	TGTGCCAGCAGGCTTAGCGGGGGGGCCTACAATGAGCAGTTCTTC	-	TRBV27	TRBJ2-1	15	TRBD2
CASSQDTGGGTNEKLFF	TGCGCCAGCAGCCAAGATACGGGGGGCGGGACTAATGAAAAACTGTTTTTT	-	TRBV4-3	TRBJ1-4	17	-
CASSVREGYNSPLHF	TGTGCCAGCAGTGTTCGGGAGGGTTATAATTCACCCCTCCACTTT	-	TRBV2	TRBJ1-6	15	-
CASSFRRGTLSSYEQYF	TGTGCCAGCAGTTTCCGACGAGGGACACTCAGCTCCTACGAGCAGTACTTC	once	TRBV27	TRBJ2-7	17	-
CASSAATGDTQYF	TGTGCCAGCAGTGCTGCAACAGGCGATACGCAGTATTTT	-	TRBV6-5	TRBJ2-3	13	-
CASSATGREGQPQHF	TGTGCCAGCTCAGCGACAGGGAGAGAGGGTCAGCCCCAGCATTTT	-	TRBV18	TRBJ1-5	15	TRBD1
CAWSRGGRSYNEQFF	TGTGCCTGGAGTCGGGGGGGCCGATCCTACAATGAGCAGTTCTTC	-	TRBV30	TRBJ2-1	15	TRBD2
CASSDSRTWNHEQYF	TGTGCCAGCAGTGACTCACGGACATGGAACCACGAGCAGTACTTC	-	TRBV6-4	TRBJ2-7	15	-
CAWSGGASGGKLNEQFF	TGTGCCTGGAGTGGTGGGGCTAGCGGAGGGAAACTAAATGAGCAGTTCTTC	-	TRBV30	TRBJ2-1	17	TRBD2
CASSGRRSDGYTF	TGTGCCAGCAGTGGTAGAAGAAGTGATGGCTACACCTTC	-	TRBV6-5	TRBJ1-2	13	-
CASSWDSSYEQYF	TGCGCCAGCAGCTGGGACAGCTCCTACGAGCAGTACTTC	-	TRBV5-1	TRBJ2-7	13	TRBD1
CASSPIPQETQYF	TGTGCCAGCAGCCCCATCCCGCAAGAGACCCAGTACTTC	-	TRBV7-3	TRBJ2-5	13	-
CASSVGSRGSTTGNTIYF	TGTGCCAGCAGCGTAGGGTCCAGGGGGTCGACTACTGGAAACACCATATATTTT	few	TRBV5-4	TRBJ1-3	18	TRBD1
CASSLEGSGATDTQYF	TGTGCCAGCAGCTTGGAGGGTAGCGGAGCCACAGATACGCAGTATTTT	once	TRBV5-6	TRBJ2-3	16	-
CASSLQRLAGDTGELFF	TGTGCCAGCAGCTTACAGAGACTAGCGGGGGACACCGGGGAGCTGTTTTTT	-	TRBV7-8	TRBJ2-2	17	TRBD2
CASSSLAGGPGELFF	TGTGCCAGTAGTAGTCTAGCGGGGGGGCCCGGGGAGCTGTTTTTT	-	TRBV19	TRBJ2-2	15	TRBD2
CAWMASTDTQYF	TGTGCCTGGATGGCTAGCACAGATACGCAGTATTTT	-	TRBV30	TRBJ2-3	12	-
CAWSGQGVYEQYF	TGTGCCTGGAGTGGCCAGGGAGTCTACGAGCAGTACTTC	-	TRBV30	TRBJ2-7	13	-
CASGDRGSSGNTIYF	TGCGCCAGCGGAGACAGGGGGAGCTCTGGAAACACCATATATTTT	-	TRBV10-2	TRBJ1-3	15	TRBD1
CASSLVLAGAFRETQYF	TGTGCCAGCAGCTTGGTACTAGCGGGGGCCTTCAGGGAGACCCAGTACTTC	-	TRBV5-6	TRBJ2-5	17	TRBD2
CASSLSGQVANYGYTF	TGTGCCAGCAGCCTGTCGGGGCAGGTAGCTAACTATGGCTACACCTTC	-	TRBV11-2	TRBJ1-2	16	-
CASSRSGGLTDTQYF	TGTGCCAGCAGCCGTAGCGGGGGGCTAACAGATACGCAGTATTTT	-	TRBV5-6	TRBJ2-3	15	TRBD2